This record covers a single T cell receptor (beta chain). Other DNA sequences in the same sample also yield this CDR3. The data stem from a study of control samples from healthy donors and cancer patients. Sequencing used immunoSEQ multiplex PCR; TCRdb keeps in-frame clones, though not all of them. The table has 120,000 or so clones, over 75% seen once; the top ten hold more than 8%. The CDR3 contains 17 residues. Germline-derived CDR1 and CDR2 are SGHRS and YFSETQ. Trimming cost V 4 bases and J 5 bases; bases outside gene matches: 13. The source material was blood. The chain combines TRBV5-1 with TRBJ2-7; 12 nucleotides line up with TRBD1. This sequence originates from a man between 35 and 55 years old in good health. The CDR3 sequence is CASSPRGGQGAGNEQYF. CDR3 in DNA: TGCGCCAGCAGCCCCCGGGGGGGACAGGGGGCAGGCAACGAGCAGTACTTC.